This T cell receptor (beta chain) was captured in a study of T cells in Graves' hyperthyroidism and ophthalmopathy. The TCR beta CDR3 regions underwent amplification using RNA transcripts as the source. TCR CDR3 underwent first-round RT-PCR with the HTBI primer set. TCRdb called the multiplex PCR reads again in MiXCR, with one record for every CDR3 protein. In the table there are fewer than 350,000 distinct CDR3 sequences, less than 20% of which are singletons. Comment on this clonotype: As yet, its antigen is unknown.

General observations from the study: A model using 13 V-J features told ophthalmopathy apart from stable hyperthyroidism.

V was shortened by 4 bases and J by 5 bases, with 12 bases between the two germline ends. CDR1 is MNHNS, CDR2 SASEGT, per germline. The CDR3 runs 13 residues. The sample taken for sequencing was blood. The chain links TRBV6-1 to TRBJ2-7; D ambiguous. The sequence was obtained from a woman aged 40 to 49 with Graves' ophthalmopathy. As DNA, the CDR3 is TGTGCCAGCAGTGGATATGCAGGCGACGAGCAGTACTTC. This codes for CASSGYAGDEQYF.